The rows below give T cell receptor beta chains drawn from one sample of a study of cytotoxic CD8 clonotypes in ibrutinib-treated CLL. Clones were sequenced by immunoSEQ multiplex PCR, and TCRdb holds only the in-frame ones, with some missing. The data hold 200,000 to 250,000 clones, with around 70% observed a single time. This specimen was PBMCs, taken after 24 months of ibrutinib treatment. The receptors were gathered from a human donor with chronic lymphocytic leukemia. The CDR3 runs from the conserved cysteine through the conserved F or W. A D gene is named only where the DNA matches it firmly. Size is omitted from some rows. Given values are once, few, many or a class for expanded clones.

D gene	J gene	V gene	clone size	CDR3 DNA	CDR3 protein
-	TRBJ1-1	TRBV5-1	-	TGCGCCAGCAGCTTGATGGAACAGAACACTGAAGCTTTCTTT	CASSLMEQNTEAFF
-	TRBJ2-1	TRBV19	-	TGTGCCAGTAGTACCGAGATACTAACAGGGATAGCCTACAATGAGCAGTTCTTC	CASSTEILTGIAYNEQFF
-	TRBJ2-2	TRBV21-1	-	TGTGCCAGCAGCAAGGGACTAGCCCTACAGCCCGGGGAGCTGTTTTTT	CASSKGLALQPGELFF
-	TRBJ1-4	TRBV4-3	-	TGCGCCAGCAGCCAAACTGGGAATGAAAAACTGTTTTTT	CASSQTGNEKLFF
TRBD1	TRBJ1-4	TRBV30	-	TGTGCCTGGTCAACAGGGGTGGGTAATGAAAAACTGTTTTTT	CAWSTGVGNEKLFF
-	TRBJ2-1	TRBV7-2	-	TGTGCCAGCAGCTTAGTCGGGACTGAACTTTACAATGAGCAGTTCTTC	CASSLVGTELYNEQFF
TRBD2	TRBJ2-2	TRBV6-6	-	TGTGCCAGCAAAAGACTAGCGGGGAACACCGGGGAGCTGTTTTTT	CASKRLAGNTGELFF
-	TRBJ2-3	TRBV29-1	-	TGCAGCGTTGAAATCGACGGAGGCACAGATACGCAGTATTTT	CSVEIDGGTDTQYF
TRBD2	TRBJ2-7	TRBV7-2	few	TGTGCCAGCAGCTTAGTGACTAGCGGGAGCCCCGAGCAGTACTTC	CASSLVTSGSPEQYF
-	TRBJ2-2	TRBV30	-	TGTGCCTGGAGTAGACGGAGAACCACCGGGGAGCTGTTTTTT	CAWSRRRTTGELFF
-	TRBJ2-1	TRBV27	-	TGTGCCAGCAGTTTACCAGGGGACAATGAGCAGTTCTTC	CASSLPGDNEQFF
TRBD2	TRBJ2-1	TRBV7-7	-	TGTGCTAGCAGTACCTCCCGGGGCGGGAGGGCCGCAGAGTACAATGAGCAGTTCTTC	CASSTSRGGRAAEYNEQFF
-	TRBJ1-5	TRBV29-1	few	TGCAGCGTCGCGGGGGAAAACAATCAGCCCCAGCATTTT	CSVAGENNQPQHF
-	TRBJ1-2	TRBV7-3	few	TGTGCCAGCAGCCCGGACCCGTATGGGACTAACTATGGCTACACCTTC	CASSPDPYGTNYGYTF
-	TRBJ1-6	TRBV5-1	-	TGCGCCAGCAGCTTGGAGGCCGGCTCACCCCTCCACTTT	CASSLEAGSPLHF
-	TRBJ2-4	TRBV25-1	-	TGTGCCAGCCAAGCGGCAGGAAACATTCAGTACTTC	CASQAAGNIQYF
TRBD2	TRBJ2-1	TRBV5-5	-	TGTGCCAGCAGCTTCGGGACTAGCGGGAGAAATTTCAATGAGCAGTTCTTC	CASSFGTSGRNFNEQFF
-	TRBJ2-2	TRBV7-9	-	TGTGCCAGCGAAATGGACAGTTTTGCCACCGGGGAGCTGTTTTTT	CASEMDSFATGELFF
TRBD2	TRBJ2-7	TRBV4-3	-	TGCGCCAGCAGCCAAGATGGGGGACTACGGACCGAGCAGTACTTC	CASSQDGGLRTEQYF
-	TRBJ1-1	TRBV28	once	TGTGCCAGCACTTTGGGTAATACAGGGACTGAAGCTTTCTTT	CASTLGNTGTEAFF
-	TRBJ2-7	TRBV29-1	few	TGCAGCGTTGAGGGCAGCTACGAGCAGTACTTC	CSVEGSYEQYF
TRBD2	TRBJ2-1	TRBV28	few	TGTGCCAGCAGTTTGGCGGGGGGGTACAATGAGCAGTTCTTC	CASSLAGGYNEQFF
TRBD2	TRBJ2-7	TRBV19	-	TGTGCCAGTAGTTCGGCTAGCGGACTATCCTCCTACGAGCAGTACTTC	CASSSASGLSSYEQYF
-	TRBJ2-5	TRBV13	-	TGTGCCAGCAGCTTATCAGAGACCCAGTACTTC	CASSLSETQYF
-	TRBJ1-1	TRBV20-1	-	TGCAGTGACCGACGGGACACTGAAGCTTTCTTT	CSDRRDTEAFF
TRBD2	TRBJ2-1	TRBV6-4	-	TGTGCCAGCAGGGTTCTGGCGGGAGTAGGAGAGCAGTTCTTC	CASRVLAGVGEQFF
-	TRBJ2-3	TRBV21-1	-	TGTGCCAGCAGCCCACATCCCCGCACAGATACGCAGTATTTT	CASSPHPRTDTQYF
-	TRBJ2-3	TRBV5-1	-	TGCGCCAGCACCACCTACCATGACACAGATACGCAGTATTTT	CASTTYHDTDTQYF
-	TRBJ2-5	TRBV4-2	-	TGTGCCAGCAGCCAAGAACTCCTAGAGACCCAGTACTTC	CASSQELLETQYF
TRBD2	TRBJ2-1	TRBV19	-	TGTGCCAGTAGTCGAAACCCGGGACTAGCGGGAGTTGAGCAGTTCTTC	CASSRNPGLAGVEQFF
-	TRBJ2-3	TRBV25-1	-	TGTGCCAGCAGTCCTAGGGGGGGCAGTGGTACAGATACGCAGTATTTT	CASSPRGGSGTDTQYF
-	TRBJ2-5	TRBV27	-	TGTGCCAGCAGTTTAGGTCGGGGGTTAGGGGAGACCCAGTACTTC	CASSLGRGLGETQYF
-	TRBJ2-5	TRBV11-2	once	TGTGCCAGCAGCTTAGGCGTCAAAGAGACCCAGTACTTC	CASSLGVKETQYF
TRBD2	TRBJ2-7	TRBV4-2	-	TGTGCCAGCAGGAAGACTAGCGGGAGTCTCTACGAGCAGTACTTC	CASRKTSGSLYEQYF
TRBD2	TRBJ2-1	TRBV5-1	-	TGCGCCAGCCGGGGAGCGGGAGGGGTCTCTGAGCAGTTCTTC	CASRGAGGVSEQFF
-	TRBJ2-7	TRBV6-6	-	TGTGCCAGCAGTTACCCCGGACAGACCTACGAGCAGTACTTC	CASSYPGQTYEQYF
TRBD1	TRBJ2-6	TRBV18	-	TGTGCCAGCTCCCCAACGGGACAGTCCTTCACTGGGGCCAACGTCCTGACTTTC	CASSPTGQSFTGANVLTF
-	TRBJ1-2	TRBV19	-	TGTGCCAGTAGTATCCCCGAAAACTATGGCTACACCTTC	CASSIPENYGYTF
-	TRBJ2-2	TRBV11-3	-	TGTGCCAGCAGCTTATACGGACGGAACACCGGGGAGCTGTTTTTT	CASSLYGRNTGELFF
TRBD1	TRBJ2-7	TRBV27	-	TGTGCCAGCAGTTCTTATAAAACGGGACAGGGGAACGAGCAGTACTTC	CASSSYKTGQGNEQYF
-	TRBJ1-2	TRBV2	-	TGTGCCAGCACCTTCGAGGAGCGATCCTATGGCTACACCTTC	CASTFEERSYGYTF
TRBD1	TRBJ2-7	TRBV11-2	once	TGTGCCAGCAGCTCCCAACAGACAGGGGGAGGAGAGCAGTACTTC	CASSSQQTGGGEQYF
TRBD1	TRBJ1-2	TRBV6-5	few	TGTGCCAGCTGTATCGACCCAGGGGGGGTGACTGGCTACACCTTC	CASCIDPGGVTGYTF
TRBD1	TRBJ1-2	TRBV28	-	TGTGCCACGTCCCAGGGGGCAGGCTATGGCTACACCTTC	CATSQGAGYGYTF
-	TRBJ2-5	TRBV18	-	TGTGCCAGCTCACCACCGGGCAGCCAAGAGACCCAGTACTTC	CASSPPGSQETQYF
-	TRBJ2-3	TRBV29-1	once	TGCAGCGTTGAGTACAGACTAGGAGATACGCAGTATTTT	CSVEYRLGDTQYF
TRBD2	TRBJ2-7	TRBV4-1	once	TGCGCCAGCAGCCCTAGCGGTGGTAGCGGGTCCCAGTCCTACGAGCAGTACTTC	CASSPSGGSGSQSYEQYF
-	TRBJ2-3	TRBV2	-	TGTGCCAGCAGGGGCCGGGTTGGAGGGTTTGATACGCAGTATTTT	CASRGRVGGFDTQYF
-	TRBJ1-4	TRBV28	few	TGTGCCAGCAATCGACAGGTCGCCAATGAAAAACTGTTTTTT	CASNRQVANEKLFF
TRBD1	TRBJ1-4	TRBV7-9	-	TGTGCCTCAGAGGGGGCGGGAAATGAAAAACTGTTTTTT	CASEGAGNEKLFF
-	TRBJ2-6	TRBV25-1	-	TGTGCCAGCAGTGCGACGCCCCTCTCTGGGGCCAACGTCCTGACTTTC	CASSATPLSGANVLTF